Listed here is a single T cell receptor (beta chain). The antigen it recognizes is unknown. Per-base quality was not reported, and no clone a single base away is much larger than it. The sample comes from a study of T cell responses to AZD1222 COVID-19 vaccine (dated by TCRdb to about 2021). Study-level background: AZD1222 recipients with second doses at about 4 weeks or about 12 weeks were pooled, because spike-specific TCR depth and breadth did not differ between schedules. A total of under 250 trial participants underwent TCR sequencing, of whom 207 had received two doses of AZD1222 and about 25 had received two doses of the MenACWY control vaccine. Trial participants were enrolled into age subgroups of 18-55, 56-69 and 70-plus years, which contained about 160, 30 and 59 TCR-sequenced participants, respectively.

The sample's time point, from its label and the paper: baseline before first vaccination. Vaccinee samples were obtained from the UK trials COV001 and COV002, which included a single-blind randomized controlled phase 2/3 trial of AZD1222 (ChAdOx1 nCoV-19) in healthy adults. For TCRbeta chain sequencing, PBMC samples from trial participants were taken at day 0 and at day 28 after the second dose. The CDR3 regions of human TCRbeta chains were analyzed by immunosequencing. As for how the authors treated the data: TCRs in the repertoires were matched against a reference library of SARS-CoV-2-specific TCRs that had been generated with the MIRA antigen-specificity platform. Breadth was defined as the fraction of unique TCRs that were SARS-CoV-2-associated, and depth was defined as the fraction of total T cells that were SARS-CoV-2-associated. Using the MIRA data, each spike-specific TCR was assigned both to the spike region to which the TCR was reactive and to a CD4 or CD8 class. Log10-transformed breadth and depth values were compared by one-way ANOVA with Sidak's multiple comparisons tests. In its TCRdb copy, this immuneACCESS table keeps in-frame sequences only and misses some clones. Where compared with another copy, unresolved V genes explain less than half of these, and the others have no known cause. That table furnishes V, J and clone size, whereas the DNA furnished D and trimming. The sample table contains about 130,000 clones; only one count was recorded for about 86% of them. Together, the top ten hold around 12% of the sample.

Summary of the overall study and its limitations: Reportedly, almost half of the unique spike-specific TCRs recognized epitopes lying outside the regions that are mutated in the B.1.351 and B.1.1.7 variants. After two AZD1222 doses, both the breadth and the depth of spike-specific TCRs were significantly higher than at day 0 and than in MenACWY recipients. The vaccine-associated CD4 TCRs covered the entire spike protein, and the dominant responses fell in regions 160-218 and 743-854. Because no day 14 peak-response samples were available, repertoires were characterized only after the peak T cell response. Participants were mostly white British and included more females than males, and it was suggested by the authors that clonal diversity may have been underestimated. In the small 56-69-year group, the increase in depth fell short of significance, most likely because of low power. Conclusions about previously exposed vaccinees are limited because only five to seven AZD1222 recipients were SARS-CoV-2 seropositive at baseline.

This clonotype was obtained from an adult in good health. Sequenced here: peripheral blood, sampled on day 0 of AZD1222 vaccination.

The CDR3 reads CASSQGGQNTEAFF. The DNA sequence is given as TGTGCCAGCAGCCAGGGAGGGCAGAACACTGAAGCTTTCTTT. The V and J segments used are TRBV6-5 and TRBJ1-1; D gene: possibly TRBD1, on 5 matching bases. V and J are truncated by 6 bases and 1 base respectively, leaving an intervening sequence of 12 bases. Taken from the germline V gene, the CDR1 and CDR2 loops are MNHEY and SVGAGI. The CDR3 starts with the cysteine, ends with the phenylalanine, and has 14 residues. The read is trimmed to its CDR3 DNA, 42 bases read in frame from base 1.